This T cell receptor beta chain was recovered during a study of early T cells in non-severe SARS-CoV-2 infection. Study as a whole: Bulk RNA from unsorted whole blood was sequenced; chains were unpaired.

Overall study results and limits: Missing private and CD4 specificities, VDJdb matching favored anti-spike CD8 responses.

The table lists this clonotype with a few counts. What it binds is not known. Unique molecular identifiers were attached to individual cDNA molecules. TCRdb re-analysed the 5' RACE reads in MiXCR, keeping a single row per CDR3 protein. In the table there are about 64,000 distinct CDR3 sequences, 13% of which are singletons. The sequence came from an adult who was a healthcare worker with PCR-confirmed SARS-CoV-2 infection or an uninfected control (not recorded which). The material sequenced was whole blood.

The CDR3 loop is CASNLRGGSSYNEQFF. In DNA, the CDR3 is TGTGCCAGCAACCTTCGTGGGGGGAGCTCCTACAATGAGCAGTTCTTC. This sequence joins TRBV2 and TRBJ2-1; a weak D match, TRBD2 (6 bases). CDR1 is SNHLY and CDR2 is FYNNEI in the germline V gene. V was pared by 7 bases and J by 0 bases, with 16 bases between. The CDR3 loop spans 16 amino acids.